The source of this TCR beta chain is a study of read filtering for tumor transcriptome and immune sequencing. CDR1 and CDR2 from the germline V gene are SNHLY and FYNNEI. CDR3 length equals 15 residues. V lost 6 bases and J lost 7; bases outside the gene matches: 11. This library used around 0.4 ug RNA and molecular barcoded adaptors spanning alpha/delta and beta/gamma chains. MiXCR was run by TCRdb on the reads, yielding one entry per CDR3 protein. The sample consists of 35,000 to 55,000 distinct CDR3 sequences, about an eighth of them appearing once. Sequencing was performed on a population of CD138-negative cells sorted from bone marrow. The receptor was derived from a donor aged 40 or older with multiple myeloma. This chain joins TRBV2 and TRBJ1-5, with TRBD1 matching 8 bases. The CDR3 DNA is TGTGCCAGCAGCGGATTCGACAGGGGTGGACAGCCCCAGCATTTT. Translating gives CASSGFDRGGQPQHF.